This TCR beta chain was captured by sequencing in a study of blood T cells in healthy people across ages. About this clonotype itself: Its specificity is not known.

General study findings and limits: The long-lived group displayed more naive CD4+ cells, plus higher diversity, than the aged donors did.

With a J-beta primer mix and a sample-barcoded 5' primer, a second PCR ran roughly 6 to 11 cycles. Each cDNA molecule received a tag from a template-switch adaptor that had 12 random nucleotides. TCRdb reprocessed the 5' RACE reads with MiXCR, giving one entry per CDR3 protein. The sample carries about 1.5 million distinct CDR3 sequences, 35% to 45% recorded once. The specimen was blood. The TCR comes from a woman under 30 in good health.

For the CDR3, the DNA is TGTGCCAGCGGGGACCTTCGGGGAGACGAAAAACTGTTTTTT. This encodes CASGDLRGDEKLFF. This chain links TRBV25-1 with TRBJ1-4; maybe TRBD1 (5 bases). Trimming took 8 bases from V and 8 from J, leaving 18 bases between them. The germline V gene has CDR1 MGHDK and CDR2 SYGVNS. The CDR3 spans 14 residues.